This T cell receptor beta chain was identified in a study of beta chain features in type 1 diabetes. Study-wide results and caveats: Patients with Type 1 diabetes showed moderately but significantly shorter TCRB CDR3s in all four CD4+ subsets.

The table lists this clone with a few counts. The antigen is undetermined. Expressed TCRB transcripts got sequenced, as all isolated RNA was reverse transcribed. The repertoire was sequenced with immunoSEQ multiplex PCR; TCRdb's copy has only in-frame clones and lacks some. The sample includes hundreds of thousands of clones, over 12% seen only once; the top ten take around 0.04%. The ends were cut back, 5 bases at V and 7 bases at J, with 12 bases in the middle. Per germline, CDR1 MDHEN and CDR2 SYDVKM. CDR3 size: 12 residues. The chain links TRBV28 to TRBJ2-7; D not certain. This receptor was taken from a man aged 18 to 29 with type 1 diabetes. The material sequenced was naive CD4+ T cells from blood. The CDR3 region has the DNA TGTGCCAGCAGTCCTCCCTTAGGGGAGCAGTACTTC. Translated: CASSPPLGEQYF.